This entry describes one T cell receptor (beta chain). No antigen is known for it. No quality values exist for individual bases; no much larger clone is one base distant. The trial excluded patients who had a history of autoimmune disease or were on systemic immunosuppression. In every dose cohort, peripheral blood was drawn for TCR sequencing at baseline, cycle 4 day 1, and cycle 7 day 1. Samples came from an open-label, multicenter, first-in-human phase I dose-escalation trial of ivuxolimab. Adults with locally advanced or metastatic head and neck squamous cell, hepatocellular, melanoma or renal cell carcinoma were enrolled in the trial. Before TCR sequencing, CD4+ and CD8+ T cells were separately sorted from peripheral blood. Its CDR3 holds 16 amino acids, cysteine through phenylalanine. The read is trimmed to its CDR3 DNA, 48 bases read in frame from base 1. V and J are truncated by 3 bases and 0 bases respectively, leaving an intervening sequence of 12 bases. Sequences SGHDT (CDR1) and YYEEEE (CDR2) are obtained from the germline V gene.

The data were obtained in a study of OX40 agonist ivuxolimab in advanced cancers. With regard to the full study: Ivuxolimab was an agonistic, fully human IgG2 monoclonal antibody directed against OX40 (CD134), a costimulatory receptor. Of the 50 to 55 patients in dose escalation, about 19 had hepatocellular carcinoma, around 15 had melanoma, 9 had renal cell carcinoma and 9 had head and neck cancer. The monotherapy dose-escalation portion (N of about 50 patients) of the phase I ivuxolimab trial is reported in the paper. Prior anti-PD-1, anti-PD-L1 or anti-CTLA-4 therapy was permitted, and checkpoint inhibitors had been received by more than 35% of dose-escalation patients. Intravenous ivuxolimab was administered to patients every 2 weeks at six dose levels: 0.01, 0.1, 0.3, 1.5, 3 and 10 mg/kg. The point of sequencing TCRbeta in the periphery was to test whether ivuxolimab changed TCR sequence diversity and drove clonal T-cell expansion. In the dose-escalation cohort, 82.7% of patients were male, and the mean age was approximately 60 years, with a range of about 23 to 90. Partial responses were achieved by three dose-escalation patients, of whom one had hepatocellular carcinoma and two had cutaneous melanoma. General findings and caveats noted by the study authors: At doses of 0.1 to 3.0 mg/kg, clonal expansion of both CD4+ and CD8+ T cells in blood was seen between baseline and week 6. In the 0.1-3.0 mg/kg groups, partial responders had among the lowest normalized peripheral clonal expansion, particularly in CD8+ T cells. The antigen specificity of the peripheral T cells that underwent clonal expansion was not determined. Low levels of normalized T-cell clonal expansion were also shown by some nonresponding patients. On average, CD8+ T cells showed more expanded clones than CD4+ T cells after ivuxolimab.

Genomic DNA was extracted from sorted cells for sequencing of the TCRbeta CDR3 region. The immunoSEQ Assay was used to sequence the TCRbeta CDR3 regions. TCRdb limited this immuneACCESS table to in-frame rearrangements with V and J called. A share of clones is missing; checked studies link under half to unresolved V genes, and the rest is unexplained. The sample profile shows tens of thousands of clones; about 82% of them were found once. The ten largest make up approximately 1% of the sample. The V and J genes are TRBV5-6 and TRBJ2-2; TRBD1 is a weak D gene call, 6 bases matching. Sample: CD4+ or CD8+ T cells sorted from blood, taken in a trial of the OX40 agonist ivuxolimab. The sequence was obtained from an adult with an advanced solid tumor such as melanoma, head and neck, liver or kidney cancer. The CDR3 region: CASSYYHRANTGELFF. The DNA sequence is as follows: TGTGCCAGCAGCTACTACCACAGGGCGAACACCGGGGAGCTGTTTTTT.